This TCR beta chain derives from a study of blood T cell repertoires in COVID-19. Overall study: The United States, Italy and Spain provided the acute and convalescent COVID-19 samples. The analysed material was cDNA or gDNA that came from T cells, B-cell-depleted T cells, or PBMCs.

As processed by the authors: Reference gene primers were amplified, and this amplification served to estimate nucleated cell counts. Some clones are missing from TCRdb's copy, which holds only in-frame ones; the method was immunoSEQ multiplex PCR. V and J calls and clone size follow that table, whereas D and trimming were derived from the DNA. The data contain about 100,000 clones, 86% of them singletons. This clone was seen only a few times. Trimming removed 0 bases at V and 0 bases at J, with 8 bases between. Germline lookup yields CDR1 SGHDN and CDR2 FVKESK. CDR3 length: 15 residues. The source of this sequence is a man between 60 and 75 years old with acute or convalescent COVID-19. The gene calls are TRBV14 and TRBJ1-1; D ambiguous. The sample comprised peripheral blood. CDR3 DNA: TGTGCCAGCAGCCAAGATACCCAGGTGAACACTGAAGCTTTCTTT. Its protein product is CASSQDTQVNTEAFF.